This TCR beta chain was obtained from a study of cytomegalovirus exposure and HLA in healthy donors. Germline values: CDR1 GTSNPN, CDR2 SVGIG (reference sequence). The ends were cut back, 0 bases at V and 12 bases at J, with 12 bases in the middle. The CDR3 is made up of 12 amino acids. 60 Vbeta and 13 Jbeta primers were used in PCR. Data came from immunoSEQ multiplex PCR; TCRdb stores just in-frame clones and leaves some out. The sample consists of approximately 53,000 clones, 72% of them appearing once. The V and J genes are TRBV30 and TRBJ2-1; D not certain. The TCR was taken from a woman aged 45-59 years in good health and CMV-seronegative. The sequenced sample consisted of PBMCs. CDR3 in amino acids: CAWSVVDSGQFF. The CDR3 nucleotides are TGTGCCTGGAGTGTCGTTGACTCCGGGCAGTTCTTC. Supplemented by reference TRBV30 and TRBJ2-1, the full variable domain reads SQTIHQWPATLVQPVGSPLSLECTVEGTSNPNLYWYRQAAGRGLQLLFYSVGIGQISSEVPQNLSASRPQDRQFILSSKKLLLSDSGFYLCAWSVVDSGQFFGPGTRLTVL.